What follows is one TCR beta chain and its context. This clone's antigen is unknown. From its cysteine to its phenylalanine, the CDR3 spans 13 amino acids. No DNA sequence was recorded. CDR1 and CDR2 are drawn from the germline V gene (reference sequence): MNHEY, SMNVEV. The record originates from a study of T cells expressing NK-cell markers (dated by TCRdb to 2019 to 2021). Looking at the study overall: Three sorted T-cell subsets (CD3+CD56+NKG2C+, CD3+CD56+NKG2C- and CD3+CD56-NKG2C+) from 7 to 9 donors had their TCR beta-chain repertoires profiled. Of the eight sequenced donors, seven were found to be HCMV-seropositive and one was found to be HCMV-seronegative. The study sequenced eight donors, all healthy volunteers chosen at random: three men and five women. The libraries were sequenced on Illumina HiSeq 2000/2500, MiSeq or NextSeq, producing 2 x 150 bp reads.

Broad study findings and their caveats: In over five donors, the dominant CD3+CD56+NKG2C+ clonotypes were among the top 10 CD8+ clonotypes and accounted for about 1.0-7.5% of CD8+ T cells. Those dominant clonotypes were again the most abundant among CD3+CD56-NKG2C+ cells in a handful of donors, at roughly 28.3-65%. It remained unclear whether the expanded NKG2C-expressing T cell clones were specific for HCMV antigens.

Sequenced on an Illumina HiSeq 2000. TCR beta cDNA libraries were prepared using 5'RACE template switching, which introduced a universal primer site and unique molecular identifiers. Synthesis of cDNA was primed from the TCR beta constant segment and was followed by two consecutive PCR amplification steps. The original methods were these. Reads were demultiplexed and grouped by UMI with MIGEC, and clonotypes were assembled and quantified with MiTCR. To exclude erroneous sequences, any TCR cDNA sequence not supported by at least two reads was discarded. The tcR package was used for downstream repertoire analysis, and clonotypes were matched between fractions using CDR3 nucleotide sequence together with V segment. VDJmatch was used to annotate antigen specificity against VDJdb, with one amino acid substitution in CDR3 permitted. The reads were reprocessed in TCRdb, with one entry per CDR3 protein sequence and no accompanying DNA. TCRdb's processing, not the study's, gives the V and J calls here. The sample has about 160,000 distinct CDR3 sequences on record. About a fifth of the sample lies in the top ten.

To determine HCMV serostatus, a commercial ELISA kit was used to detect HCMV-specific IgG in serum. Ficoll density gradient centrifugation was used to isolate peripheral blood mononuclear cells from blood. This receptor chain uses TRBV27 and TRBJ1-5. The TCR originated in a woman between 18 and 69 years old in good health. Sequencing was performed on blood T cells: a sorted CD56 or NKG2C T cell subset, CD4+ or CD8+ T cells, or bulk PBMC T cells (not recorded which). CDR3 region: CASSRGGNQPQHF.